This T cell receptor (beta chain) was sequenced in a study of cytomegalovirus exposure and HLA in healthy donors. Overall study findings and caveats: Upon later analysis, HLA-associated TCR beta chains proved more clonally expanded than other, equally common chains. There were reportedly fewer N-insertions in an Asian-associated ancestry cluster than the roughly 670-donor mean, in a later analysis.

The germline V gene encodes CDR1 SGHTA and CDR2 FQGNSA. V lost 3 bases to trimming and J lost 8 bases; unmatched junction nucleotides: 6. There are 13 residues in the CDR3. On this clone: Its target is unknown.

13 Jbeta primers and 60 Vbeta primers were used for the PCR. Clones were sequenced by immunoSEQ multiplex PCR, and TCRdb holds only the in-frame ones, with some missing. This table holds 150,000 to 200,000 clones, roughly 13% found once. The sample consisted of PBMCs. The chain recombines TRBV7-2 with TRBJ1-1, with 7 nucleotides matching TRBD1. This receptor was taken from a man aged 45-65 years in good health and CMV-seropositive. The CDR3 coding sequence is TGTGCCAGCAGCTTGGGACAGATCCTCGAAGCTTTCTTT. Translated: CASSLGQILEAFF.